This TCR beta chain was captured by sequencing in a study of breast tumors, draining lymph nodes, adjacent tissues. Findings of the study overall: Most tumor T cells seemingly derive from lymph node, then expand in tumor. Tumor TCR diversity was below lymph nodes but above nontumor tissue. The lymph node origin of tumor T cells was framed as consistent with a hypothesis, not demonstrated.

Samples came from axillary lymph nodes draining the breast cancer. In germline, CDR1 is MGHDK, CDR2 SYGVNS. V trimming: 7 bases; J trimming: 0 bases; junction bases outside the gene matches: 4. The CDR3 has 14 amino acids. MiXCR, applied by TCRdb to the multiplex PCR reads, yields one record per CDR3 protein. The repertoire has about 200,000 distinct CDR3 sequences, 30% to 40% of them found once; the top ten carry about 4.5%. Of note for this clonotype: Its antigen is currently unknown.

Sequenced input: axillary lymph node tissue. The rearrangement joins TRBV25-1 to TRBJ1-1; 8 bases align to TRBD1. This TCR derives from a female donor with breast cancer. Some clones in this sample may be carry-over from other donors' samples. Here the CDR3 reads CASTTGGVNTEAFF. The CDR3 DNA follows: TGTGCCAGCACTACAGGGGGAGTGAACACTGAAGCTTTCTTT. Based on the CDR3 plus reference TRBV25-1 and TRBJ1-1, the full variable domain is EADIYQTPRYLVIGTGKKITLECSQTMGHDKMYWYQQDPGMELHLIHYSYGVNSTEKGDLSSESTVSRIRTEHFPLTLESARPSHTSQYLCASTTGGVNTEAFFGQGTRLTVV.